The source of this T cell receptor beta chain is a study of control samples from healthy donors and cancer patients (dated by TCRdb to 2018 to 2021). Receptor amplification or capture employed the immunoSEQ multiplex PCR assay. In its TCRdb copy, this immuneACCESS table keeps in-frame sequences only and misses some clones. Where compared with another copy, unresolved V genes explain less than half of these, and the others have no known cause. Here the sample has 3,500 to 4,500 clones; about 80% occur a single time. Together, the top ten hold roughly 8.9% of the sample. The germline V gene encodes CDR1 SGHTA and CDR2 FQGNSA. Relative to germline, V is 2 bases shorter and J is 1 base shorter, with 6 bases between their ends. Spanning cysteine to phenylalanine, the CDR3 consists of 15 amino acids. The DNA shown is the 45-base CDR3, in frame from base 1. As concerns this clone: Its antigen has not been determined. Per-base quality was not reported, and no clone a single base away is much larger than it.

The sequence derives from a female donor with melanoma. The rearrangement joined TRBV7-2 to TRBJ2-6; the D gene remains uncertain. The sample consisted of formalin-fixed, paraffin-embedded tissue. The nucleotides read TGTGCCAGCAGCTTACGGTTTTCTGGGGCCAACGTCCTGACTTTC. This encodes CASSLRFSGANVLTF.